These T cell receptor beta chains were read from a single sample in a study of molecular identifiers for immune sequencing clone quantification. TCRdb recomputed calls from the PCR reads with MiXCR, one row per CDR3 protein. The data hold just under 650,000 distinct CDR3 sequences, with approximately 20% observed a single time. The sequenced material came from naive CD8+ T cells from blood, with Jurkat cell RNA spiked in. The receptors shown here come from a human donor in good health. Some libraries in this study had Jurkat cell RNA spiked in. CDR3s include the opening cysteine and the closing phenylalanine or tryptophan. The D gene is left open where the match is weak. Clone sizes are given selectively: once, few, many, or a class where the clone is expanded.

V: TRBV4-3; size: many; D: NA; J: TRBJ1-1; CDR3: CASSQARGGVITEAFF; DNA: TGCGCCAGCAGCCAAGCCCGAGGGGGTGTAATAACTGAAGCTTTCTTT
V: TRBV21-1; size: NA; D: NA; J: TRBJ2-3; CDR3: CASSKQHNSTDTQYF; DNA: TGTGCCAGCAGCAAACAACATAATAGCACAGATACGCAGTATTTT
V: TRBV30; size: many; D: NA; J: TRBJ2-7; CDR3: CAWSLTRWGRFNEQYF; DNA: TGTGCCTGGAGTCTGACGAGGTGGGGGCGCTTCAACGAGCAGTACTTC
V: TRBV7-2; size: many; D: TRBD2; J: TRBJ2-5; CDR3: CASSPGWSGGYQETQYF; DNA: TGTGCCAGCAGCCCCGGTTGGAGCGGGGGGTACCAAGAGACCCAGTACTTC
V: TRBV4-3; size: NA; D: NA; J: TRBJ1-2; CDR3: CASSQDGTDYGYTF; DNA: TGCGCCAGCAGCCAAGACGGTACAGACTATGGCTACACCTTC
V: TRBV5-1; size: many; D: TRBD1; J: TRBJ2-7; CDR3: CASSLTDRVYEQYF; DNA: TGCGCCAGCAGCTTGACGGACAGGGTTTACGAGCAGTACTTC
V: TRBV9; size: NA; D: TRBD2; J: TRBJ2-2; CDR3: CASSVAGLAFTNTGELFF; DNA: TGTGCCAGCAGCGTAGCGGGACTAGCGTTCACGAACACCGGGGAGCTGTTTTTT
V: TRBV4-1; size: many; D: NA; J: TRBJ2-1; CDR3: CASSRGGFDEQFF; DNA: TGCGCCAGCAGCCGTGGTGGGTTCGATGAGCAGTTCTTC
V: TRBV15; size: many; D: NA; J: TRBJ2-4; CDR3: CATSVAITDKNIQYF; DNA: TGTGCCACCAGCGTAGCAATTACTGACAAAAACATTCAGTACTTC
V: TRBV9; size: many; D: TRBD2; J: TRBJ2-2; CDR3: CASSVAGSSGFMNTGELFF; DNA: TGTGCCAGCAGCGTAGCAGGGTCTAGCGGGTTTATGAACACCGGGGAGCTGTTTTTT
V: TRBV29-1; size: many; D: NA; J: TRBJ2-6; CDR3: CSVVGVDSGANVLTF; DNA: TGCAGCGTTGTGGGGGTCGACTCTGGGGCCAACGTCCTGACTTTC
V: TRBV7-2; size: few; D: NA; J: TRBJ2-7; CDR3: CASSWAGADYEQYF; DNA: TGTGCCAGCAGCTGGGCAGGGGCAGACTACGAGCAGTACTTC
V: TRBV27; size: few; D: NA; J: TRBJ1-6; CDR3: CASSLLGFVSPLHF; DNA: TGTGCCAGCAGTTTACTGGGTTTTGTTTCACCCCTCCACTTT
V: TRBV19; size: many; D: NA; J: TRBJ2-3; CDR3: CASSKSPDTQYF; DNA: TGTGCCAGTAGCAAGTCACCAGATACGCAGTATTTT
V: TRBV28; size: NA; D: TRBD1; J: TRBJ2-7; CDR3: CASSVGTGLDEQYF; DNA: TGTGCCAGCAGTGTGGGGACAGGGTTGGACGAGCAGTACTTC
V: TRBV14; size: many; D: NA; J: TRBJ2-7; CDR3: CASSPMESLGDEQYF; DNA: TGTGCCAGCAGCCCTATGGAGAGCCTTGGCGACGAGCAGTACTTC